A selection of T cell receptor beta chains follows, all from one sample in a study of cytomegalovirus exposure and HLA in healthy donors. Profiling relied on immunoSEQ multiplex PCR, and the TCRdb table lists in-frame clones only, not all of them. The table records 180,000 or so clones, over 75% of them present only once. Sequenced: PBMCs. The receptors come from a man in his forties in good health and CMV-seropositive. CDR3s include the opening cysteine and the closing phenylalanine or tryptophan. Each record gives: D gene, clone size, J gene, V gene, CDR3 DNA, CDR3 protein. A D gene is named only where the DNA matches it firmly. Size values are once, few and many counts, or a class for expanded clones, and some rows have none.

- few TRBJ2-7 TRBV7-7 TGTGCCAGCAGCTTAGCGTTCGGTTCCTACGAGCAGTACTTC CASSLAFGSYEQYF
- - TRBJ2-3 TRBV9 TGTGCCAGCAGCGGGGCGGGATCTACAGATACGCAGTATTTT CASSGAGSTDTQYF
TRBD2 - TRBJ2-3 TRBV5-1 TGCGCCAGCAGCTTGGATGGATGGCTAGCGGAACCTCCCACAGATACGCAGTATTTT CASSLDGWLAEPPTDTQYF
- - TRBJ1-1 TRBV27 TGTGCCAGCAGCCTCCTGACAGGTAACACTGAAGCTTTCTTT CASSLLTGNTEAFF
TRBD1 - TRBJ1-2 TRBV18 TGTGCCAGCTCCTTCAGGACAGGGGACTATGGCTACACCTTC CASSFRTGDYGYTF
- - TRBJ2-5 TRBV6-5 TGTGCCAGCACTCGCAGGGGCGTTGGGACGGAGACCCAGTACTTC CASTRRGVGTETQYF
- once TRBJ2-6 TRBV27 TGTGCCAGCAGTTTAGCGGCGATCGCGGGCATTGGGGCCAACGTCCTGACTTTC CASSLAAIAGIGANVLTF
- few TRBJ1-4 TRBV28 TGTGCCAGCAGTTTATACAGCCGCCATGAAAAACTGTTTTTT CASSLYSRHEKLFF
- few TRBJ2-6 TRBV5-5 TGTGCCAGCAGCTTGGAAAGGACAGACAGATTCTCTGGGGCCAACGTCCTGACTTTC CASSLERTDRFSGANVLTF
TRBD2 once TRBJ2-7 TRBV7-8 TGTGCCAGCAGCTACCTCGGACTAGCGGGAGTTTGGCGGCACGAGCAGTACTTC CASSYLGLAGVWRHEQYF
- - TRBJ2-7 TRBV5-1 TGCGCCAGCAGTCAGGTTCTCTCCTACGAGCAGTACTTC CASSQVLSYEQYF
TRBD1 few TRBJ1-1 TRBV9 TGTGCCAGCAGCGGACAGGGGGTCGGCACTGAAGCTTTCTTT CASSGQGVGTEAFF
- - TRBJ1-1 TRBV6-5 TGTGCCAGCAGTTACATCGACACGAACACTGAAGCTTTCTTT CASSYIDTNTEAFF
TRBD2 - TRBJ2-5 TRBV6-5 TGTGCCAGCAGTACCATGGCGGGAGTTGAGACCCAGTACTTC CASSTMAGVETQYF
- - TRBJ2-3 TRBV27 TGTGCCAGCAGTTTAAACTACGCTAGAACCACAGATACGCAGTATTTT CASSLNYARTTDTQYF
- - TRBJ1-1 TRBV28 TGTGCCAGCATTCAGGGGCCACCGAACACTGAAGCTTTCTTT CASIQGPPNTEAFF
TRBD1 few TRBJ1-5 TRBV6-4 TGTGCCAGCAGTGCACAGGGGAATCAGCCCCAGCATTTT CASSAQGNQPQHF
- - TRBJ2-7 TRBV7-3 TGTGCCAGCAGCTTGGAGACAGCAGGGGAGCAGTACTTC CASSLETAGEQYF
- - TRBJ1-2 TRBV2 TGTGCCAGCAGGACGGGACACTTGAGCTATGGCTACACCTTC CASRTGHLSYGYTF
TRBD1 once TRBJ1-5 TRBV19 TGTGCCAGTAGAGTTAACCGGGACAGGAATCAGCCCCAGCATTTT CASRVNRDRNQPQHF
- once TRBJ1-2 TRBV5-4 TGTGCCAGCAGCTTGGTAGGACGGACTGGGCCTGGCTACACCTTC CASSLVGRTGPGYTF
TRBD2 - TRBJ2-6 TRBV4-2 TGTGCCACTGGGGGGCTAGCGGGAGTACGGTCTCCCGGGGCCAACGTCCTGACTTTC CATGGLAGVRSPGANVLTF
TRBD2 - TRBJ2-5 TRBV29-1 TGCAGCGTTGAAGTAAGGGAGGGCACGCGAGAGACCCAGTACTTC CSVEVREGTRETQYF
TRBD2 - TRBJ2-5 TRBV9 TGTGCCAGCAGCGTTTCTAGCGGGAGGGCGGGGGAGACCCAGTACTTC CASSVSSGRAGETQYF
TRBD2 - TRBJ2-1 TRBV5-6 TGTGCCAGCAGCTCAGGGCGACTAGCGGGAGTAGGCAATGAGCAGTTCTTC CASSSGRLAGVGNEQFF
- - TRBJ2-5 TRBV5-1 TGCGCCAGCAGCTTGGGACGAGCGTGGGAGACCCAGTACTTC CASSLGRAWETQYF
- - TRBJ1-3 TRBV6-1 TGTGCCAGCAGTGACGATCAGGGTAGCTCTGGAAACACCATATATTTT CASSDDQGSSGNTIYF
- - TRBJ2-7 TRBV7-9 TGTGCCAGCAGCTTAGCGGGACACAACTACGAGCAGTACTTC CASSLAGHNYEQYF
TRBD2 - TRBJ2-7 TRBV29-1 TGCAGCGTAGGGGAGGGCCTCGACGAGCAGTACTTC CSVGEGLDEQYF
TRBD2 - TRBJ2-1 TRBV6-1 TGTGCCAGCAGTAGAACTGAGCGGGGTGAGCAGTTCTTC CASSRTERGEQFF
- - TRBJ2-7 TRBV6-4 TGTGCCAGGAAGAACGGAGTCTCCTACGAGCAGTACTTC CARKNGVSYEQYF
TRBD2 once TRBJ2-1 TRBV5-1 TGCGCCAGCAGCTTGGAGGGCGGGGGAACTTACAATGAGCAGTTCTTC CASSLEGGGTYNEQFF
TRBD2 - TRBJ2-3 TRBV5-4 TGTGCCAGCAGCGCGGGACTAGCGGGAGGACGGAGTGGGCAGTATTTT CASSAGLAGGRSGQYF
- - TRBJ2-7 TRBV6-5 TGTGCCAGCAGTTACACGTCTACCCTCTACGAGCAGTACTTC CASSYTSTLYEQYF
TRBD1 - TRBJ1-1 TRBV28 TGTGCCAGCAGTTTAAGAGGAGGGGGCGGGACTGAAGCTTTCTTT CASSLRGGGGTEAFF
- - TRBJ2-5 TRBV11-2 TGTGCCAGCAGCTTAGGGCTAGCCGAGACCCAGTACTTC CASSLGLAETQYF
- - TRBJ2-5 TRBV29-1 TGCAGCGTTGCGGGATCCCACCAAGAGACCCAGTACTTC CSVAGSHQETQYF
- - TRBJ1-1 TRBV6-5 TGTGCCAGCAGTCCCCGGGGGGGGAACACTGAAGCTTTCTTT CASSPRGGNTEAFF
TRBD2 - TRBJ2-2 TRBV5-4 TGTGCCAGCAGCTCAGGACTAGCGGAGACCGGGGAGCTGTTTTTT CASSSGLAETGELFF
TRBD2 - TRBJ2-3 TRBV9 TGTGCCAGCAGCGTAGGGTTTAGCGGGAGCCGCACAGATACGCAGTATTTT CASSVGFSGSRTDTQYF
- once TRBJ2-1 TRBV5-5 TGTGCCAGCAGCTTGCGGGACACGCATGAGCAGTTCTTC CASSLRDTHEQFF
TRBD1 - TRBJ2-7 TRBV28 TGTGCCAGCAGTGGGACAGGGGTCTACGAGCAGTACTTC CASSGTGVYEQYF
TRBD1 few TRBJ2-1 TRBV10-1 TGCGCCAGCAGTGAGTACAATGGACAGGGTAGGGATGAGCAGTTCTTC CASSEYNGQGRDEQFF
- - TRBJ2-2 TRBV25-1 TGTGCCAGCAGTGTCCCCGGGTCTAACACCGGGGAGCTGTTTTTT CASSVPGSNTGELFF
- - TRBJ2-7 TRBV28 TGTGCCAGCCAAGGGGTCCTCTCCTACGAGCAGTACTTC CASQGVLSYEQYF
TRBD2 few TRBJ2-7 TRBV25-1 TGTGCCAGCAGTGAATTTGTAACTAGCGGGAATGGCGAGCAGTACTTC CASSEFVTSGNGEQYF
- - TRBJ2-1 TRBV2 TGTGCCAGCAGTCTCGACTCTAACAATGAGCAGTTCTTC CASSLDSNNEQFF
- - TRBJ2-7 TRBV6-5 TGTGCCAGCAGTTACCTTCCCGGGGCCTACGAGCAGTACTTC CASSYLPGAYEQYF
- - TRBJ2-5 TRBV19 TGTGCCAGTAAAGAACAGCCGTACCAAGAGACCCAGTACTTC CASKEQPYQETQYF
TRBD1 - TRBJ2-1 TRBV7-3 TGTGCCAGCAGCGGGGGGACAGGGGGGAATGAGCAGTTCTTC CASSGGTGGNEQFF
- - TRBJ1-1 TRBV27 TGTGCCAGCAGTCAACGACAGGCACCAGGTCATGCTTTCTTT CASSQRQAPGHAFF